This TCR beta chain was obtained from a study of T cell changes during pregnancy in multiple sclerosis. Only in-frame clones appear in the TCRdb table, and some are missing; sequencing was by immunoSEQ multiplex PCR. The sample shows 55,000 to 80,000 clones, roughly 90% of them seen only once. The sample consisted of peripheral blood, taken after pregnancy. This sequence originates from a female donor in good health, enrolled as a control in a pregnancy study.

The CDR3 DNA reads TGCGCCAGCAGCTTGGCAGGGGGCAACGATGAGCAGTTCTTC. As protein: CASSLAGGNDEQFF. The chain employs TRBV5-1 and TRBJ2-1; 8 bases line up with TRBD1. The CDR3 is 14 amino acids. J lost 8 bases, V lost 0 bases, and 4 bases had no gene match. CDR1 and CDR2 from the germline V gene are SGHRS and YFSETQ.